This T cell receptor beta chain was profiled in a study of shared clonotypes between healthy human individuals. Naive CD8 populations comprised CD45RO-negative cells positively selected for CCR7, excluding terminally differentiated effector memory CD45RA+ cells. Study results and limitations: Naive subsets generally had larger estimated richness than memory subsets. Non-shared clonotypes had lower generation probabilities than clonotypes shared by all four sorted-subset donors.

Produced via immunoSEQ multiplex PCR; TCRdb's table is partial and in-frame only. The sample records 1.5 million to 2.5 million clones, around 96% being singletons. Turning to this clone: Its antigen is as yet unknown.

The CDR3 has 14 amino acids. The germline V and J ends were trimmed by 5 bases and 7 bases, with 12 bases remaining between them. Germline V lookup: CDR1 MDHEN, CDR2 SYDVKM. The rearrangement uses TRBV28 and TRBJ1-6, with D tentatively TRBD1 (5 bases). Sequences were obtained from naive CD8+ T cells sorted from blood. This clonotype was sampled from a man aged 18 to 30 in good health. The CDR3 DNA reads as TGTGCCAGCAGTCCAGAACAGGAGAATTCACCCCTCCACTTT. This translates into CASSPEQENSPLHF.